The 29 T cell receptor beta chains given below trace back to one sample, sequenced in a study of blood T cells in healthy people across ages. Through a sample-barcoded 5' primer and a J-beta primer mix, a second PCR was run for roughly 7 to 11 cycles. TCRdb processed the 5' RACE reads anew with MiXCR; each CDR3 protein has one entry. The profile covers about 680,000 distinct CDR3 sequences, with around 48% appearing a single time and roughly 30% taken by the ten largest. Sequences were obtained from blood. These receptors were collected from a woman in her fifties or sixties in good health.

About this clonotype: The germline gene is not matched at one end of the junction; a read error may be the cause. The chain links TRBV9 to TRBJ2-1; perhaps TRBD1 as D (6 bases). There are 14 residues in the CDR3. Germline CDR1 SGDLS, CDR2 YYNGEE. DNA for the CDR3: TGTACCAGCAGCGCCTCCTTGGTGGGGGCTGAGCAGTTCTTC. This sequence encodes CTSSASLVGAEQFF.

This clonotype has more than one count but fewer than ten. This chain uses TRBV29-1 with TRBJ1-1, with 8 bases matching TRBD1. V lost 7 bases to trimming and J lost 0 bases; unmatched junction nucleotides: 7. The CDR3 is 14 amino acids. The germline gives CDR1 SQVTM, CDR2 ANQGSEA. DNA of the CDR3: TGCAGCGCCCGAGACAGGGGTATGAACACTGAAGCTTTCTTT. The encoded protein is CSARDRGMNTEAFF.

As for this clonotype: This clone may be a read error of a much larger clone one base away. The J gene is TRBJ1-2, the V gene TRBV7-2, with TRBD1 identical over 8 bases. The CDR3 runs 15 residues. Germline-derived CDR1 and CDR2 are SGHTA and FQGNSA. Trimming removed 2 bases from V and 8 bases from J; junction bases left unmatched: 10. As DNA, the CDR3 is TGTGCCAGCAGCTTAACCCCGGGACAGGAGGACGGCTACACCTTC. Its translation: CASSLTPGQEDGYTF.

This clonotype was picked up a small number of times. In DNA, the CDR3 is TGTGCCACCAGTGATAGGGGCTATTATGCTGAGCAGTTCTTC. Translating it yields CATSDRGYYAEQFF. The chain links TRBV24-1 to TRBJ2-1, with D possibly TRBD1 on 5 matching bases. CDR3 size: 14 residues. CDR1 is KGHDR, CDR2 SFDVKD, per germline. Trimming took off 3 bases at V and 9 bases at J, with 14 bases between the two ends.

This chain links TRBV20-1 with TRBJ2-4; 10 bases align to TRBD1. CDR1 is DFQATT, CDR2 SNEGSKA, per germline (reference sequence). The CDR3 has 16 residues. The V segment lost 5 bases and the J segment 6 bases; nucleotides outside the gene matches: 13. CDR3 in amino acids: CSAWTGGRSGRNIQYF. Written as DNA, the CDR3 is TGCAGTGCTTGGACAGGGGGTCGGAGCGGGAGAAACATTCAGTACTTC.

This clonotype was seen only a few times. The V and J genes are TRBV5-1 and TRBJ2-7, with 7 bases that match TRBD2. Germline CDR1 reads SGHRS; CDR2 reads YFSETQ. The trim removed 5 bases at V and 3 bases at J, leaving 14 bases unmatched. This CDR3 is 16 amino acids long. The CDR3, as DNA: TGCGCCAGCAGTTTGAAAACCGGGACTATGGGCTACGAGCAGTACTTC. This codes for CASSLKTGTMGYEQYF. The full variable domain, its missing parts supplied by reference TRBV5-1 and TRBJ2-7, is KAGVTQTPRYLIKTRGQQVTLSCSPISGHRSVSWYQQTPGQGLQFLFEYFSETQRNKGNFPGRFSGRQFSNSRSEMNVSTLELGDSALYLCASSLKTGTMGYEQYFGPGTRLTVT.

The sample holds a few counts of this clonotype. This chain connects TRBV15 to TRBJ2-7; TRBD2 matches 11 bases. CDR1 LNHNV and CDR2 YYDKDF come from the germline V gene (reference sequence). The J segment lost 10 bases and the V segment lost 1 base, leaving 9 bases of the junction unmatched. The CDR3 is 15 amino acids. This chain's CDR3 is CATSRGRLAGGDQYF. DNA of the CDR3: TGTGCCACCAGCAGAGGGAGGCTAGCGGGAGGAGACCAGTACTTC.

The V and J genes are TRBV7-2 and TRBJ2-3; D could derive from TRBD1 or TRBD2 (5 bases each). The CDR3 runs to 18 residues. The germline CDR1 and CDR2 sequences are SGHTA and FQGNSA. Trimming removed 0 bases at V and 4 bases at J, with 20 bases between. CDR3 sequence: CASSLALRGRTFADTQYF. The CDR3 DNA is TGTGCCAGCAGCTTAGCGCTTAGGGGCAGGACTTTCGCAGATACGCAGTATTTT.

This clonotype was recorded only once. A read error may be the cause here, since a much bigger clone is one base away. The rearrangement uses TRBV3-1 and TRBJ2-4; maybe TRBD2 (6 bases). Germline V lookup: CDR1 LGHDT, CDR2 YNNKEL (reference sequence). This CDR3 has 15 amino acids. CDR3 region: CASSHAGSAKSIQYF. The DNA for the CDR3 is TGTGCCAGCAGCCACGCCGGGAGTGCCAAAAGCATTCAGTACTTC. The full variable domain, rest sourced from reference TRBV3-1 and TRBJ2-4, is DTAVSQTPKYLVTQMGNDKSIKCEQNLGHDTMYWYKQDSKKFLKIMFSYNNKELIINETVPNRFSPKSPDKAHLNLHINSLELGDSAVYFCASSHAGSAKSIQYFGAGTRLSVL.

This clonotype was seen a few times. This chain connects TRBV15 to TRBJ1-1; possibly TRBD1 for D (5 bases). The V gene lost 8 bases and the J gene lost 0 bases, with 13 bases spanning the gap. CDR3 length equals 14 residues. Per germline, CDR1 LNHNV and CDR2 YYDKDF (reference sequence). CDR3 amino acids: CATSGGPMNTEAFF. CDR3 nucleotides: TGTGCCACCTCGGGGGGTCCGATGAACACTGAAGCTTTCTTT.

The chain joins TRBV29-1 to TRBJ1-2; D uncertain. The V gene's germline CDR1 is SQVTM and CDR2 ANQGSEA. This CDR3 has 12 amino acids. The V gene lost 2 bases and the J gene lost 8 bases, with 12 bases spanning the gap. The CDR3 loop reads CSVETANGGYTF. CDR3 nucleotides: TGCAGCGTTGAAACGGCTAATGGAGGCTACACCTTC.

This clonotype came up a few times. The gene calls are TRBV20-1 and TRBJ2-3, with a weak D call TRBD2 (6 bases). Trimming took 6 bases from V and 0 from J, leaving 19 bases between them. This CDR3 is built from 16 residues. CDR1 DFQATT and CDR2 SNEGSKA come from the germline V gene (reference sequence). CDR3 sequence reads: CSAYRGAGHSTDTQYF. In nucleotides, the CDR3 is TGCAGTGCCTACCGAGGGGCGGGGCATAGCACAGATACGCAGTATTTT.

This clonotype has just a few counts. The chain is built from TRBV5-1 and TRBJ1-6; D perhaps matches TRBD1 (5 bases). The V and J ends lost 0 bases and 7 bases respectively, with 14 bases between them. CDR1 and CDR2 from the germline V gene are SGHRS and YFSETQ. The length of the CDR3 is 16 residues. CDR3 loop: CASSLGGSLSNSPLHF. In DNA, the CDR3 is TGCGCCAGCAGCTTGGGGGGCAGCCTGTCGAATTCACCCCTCCACTTT.

The gene calls are TRBV20-1 and TRBJ2-7; the match to TRBD2 covers 12 bases. The CDR3 has 16 residues. Germline V gene lookup returns CDR1 DFQATT and CDR2 SNEGSKA (reference sequence). J was trimmed by 4 bases and V by 3 bases; bases with no gene match: 10. The chain's CDR3 is CSASVFASGRDYEQYF. DNA of the CDR3: TGCAGTGCTAGTGTGTTTGCTAGCGGGAGGGATTACGAGCAGTACTTC.

The chain is built from TRBV28 and TRBJ2-1; TRBD2 might be the D (5 bases). Germline-derived CDR1 and CDR2 are MDHEN and SYDVKM. V lost 10 bases, J lost 5 bases, and 15 bases lay in between. The CDR3 has 13 amino acids. Written as DNA, the CDR3 is TGTGCCACCGAGCGGACCCTAAACAATGAGCAGTTCTTC. This translates into CATERTLNNEQFF.

V usage is TRBV20-1 and J usage is TRBJ1-6, with 11 bases matching TRBD1. This CDR3 contains 15 residues. Germline assignment: CDR1 DFQATT and CDR2 SNEGSKA (reference sequence). The ends lost 0 bases at V and 8 bases at J; junction bases unmatched: 3. CDR3 DNA: TGCAGTGCTAGAGACCGGGACAGGGGGGATTCACCCCTCCACTTT. As protein: CSARDRDRGDSPLHF.

The J gene is TRBJ1-5, the V gene TRBV20-1, with a weak D call TRBD1 (6 bases). The CDR3 runs 14 residues. CDR1 and CDR2 from the germline V gene are DFQATT and SNEGSKA (reference sequence). The V end lost 1 base, the J end lost 1 base, and 8 bases lay between the germline ends. CDR3: CSARGGASNQPQHF. The CDR3 DNA sequence: TGCAGTGCTAGAGGGGGGGCGAGCAATCAGCCCCAGCATTTT.

This rearrangement joins TRBV2 to TRBJ2-1, with no clear D. V was clipped by 2 bases and J by 4 bases, with 12 bases between them. CDR3 length equals 15 residues. The germline V gene has CDR1 SNHLY and CDR2 FYNNEI. CDR3 in DNA: TGTGCCAGCAGTGAACGGATAATGGGTTACAATGAGCAGTTCTTC. This sequence encodes CASSERIMGYNEQFF.

The chain couples TRBV29-1 to TRBJ1-1; D gene uncertain. The CDR3 loop spans 11 amino acids. Germline values: CDR1 SQVTM, CDR2 ANQGSEA. The V and J ends lost 6 bases and 3 bases respectively, with 8 bases between them. The CDR3 DNA sequence: TGCAGCGTGTGGGAGGACACTGAAGCTTTCTTT. Encoded protein: CSVWEDTEAFF.

Points on this clonotype: Since a much larger clone is just one base distant, this may be a read error. The CDR3 region has the DNA TGCGCCTGCAGCCAAGATCATAACAGGGGGATCAATGAGCAGTTCTTC. Protein product: CACSQDHNRGINEQFF. The rearrangement uses TRBV4-3 and TRBJ2-1; 8 bases match TRBD1. CDR1 is LGHNA and CDR2 is YSLEER in the germline V gene. This CDR3 contains 16 residues.

This CDR3 reads CASGQGGNQPQHF. In DNA form, the CDR3 reads TGTGCCAGCGGGCAGGGTGGAAATCAGCCCCAGCATTTT. The chain carries TRBV12-3 or TRBV12-4 and TRBJ1-5; D may be TRBD1 (5 bases). Trimming cost V 8 bases and J 4 bases, with 12 bases left between them. The CDR3 runs to 13 residues.

The DNA for the CDR3 is TGTGCCAGCAGCTTAGGCCGAGTCAGGAAGAGATACAATGAGCAGTTCTTC. Translated, it gives CASSLGRVRKRYNEQFF. V gene TRBV13 combines with J gene TRBJ2-1, with D hard to call. The CDR3 spans 17 residues. The germline V and J ends were trimmed by 0 bases and 4 bases, with 16 bases remaining between them. Germline V gene lookup returns CDR1 PRHDT and CDR2 FYEKMQ (reference sequence).

This clonotype was seen ten or more times. The chain links TRBV7-2 to TRBJ2-7; D gene uncertain. With 1 base removed from V and 6 bases from J, the gap between germline ends came to 10 bases. This CDR3 spans 13 amino acids. Germline loops: CDR1 SGHTA, CDR2 FQGNSA. The CDR3: CASSLVRLSEQYF. As DNA, the CDR3 is TGTGCCAGCAGCTTAGTTCGGCTCTCCGAGCAGTACTTC. The variable domain in full, completed from reference TRBV7-2 and TRBJ2-7, reads GAGVSQSPSNKVTEKGKDVELRCDPISGHTALYWYRQSLGQGLEFLIYFQGNSAPDKSGLPSDRFSAERTGGSVSTLTIQRTQQEDSAVYLCASSLVRLSEQYFGPGTRLTVT.

This clonotype was counted only a few times. The rearrangement links TRBV7-3 to TRBJ2-7; D unclear. The germline V gene has CDR1 SGHTA and CDR2 FQGTGA. Trimming left V 4 bases short and J 2 bases short, with 12 bases between. The CDR3 is 14 residues long. This chain's CDR3 is CASSSSGVTYEQYF. The CDR3 nucleotides read TGTGCCAGCAGCTCCTCGGGCGTCACCTACGAGCAGTACTTC.

This clonotype was seen a handful of times. This chain connects TRBV6-5 to TRBJ1-4; D remains unclear. The germline gives CDR1 MNHEY, CDR2 SVGAGI. The CDR3 has 12 residues. The V and J ends lost 5 bases and 13 bases respectively, with 14 bases between them. Written as DNA, the CDR3 is TGTGCCAGCAGTAGGCCCGGCTTGGGACTGTTTTTT. Protein product: CASSRPGLGLFF.

The rearrangement links TRBV20-1 to TRBJ2-3; 7 positions agree with TRBD2. The CDR3 loop spans 14 amino acids. With V trimmed by 4 bases and J by 3 bases, 7 bases remained unmatched. Per the germline V gene, CDR1 is DFQATT and CDR2 is SNEGSKA (reference sequence). The CDR3, as DNA: TGCAGTGCTATCTTTGCGGGAGCTACAGATACGCAGTATTTT. Amino acids: CSAIFAGATDTQYF.

This sequence joins TRBV7-9 and TRBJ2-3; the D is unclear. This CDR3 has 13 amino acids. Germline values: CDR1 SEHNR, CDR2 FQNEAQ (reference sequence). V was trimmed by 2 bases and J by 6 bases, leaving 9 bases between them. CDR3 nucleotide sequence: TGTGCCAGCAGCTTAAAACGGTCGGATACGCAGTATTTT. Its translation: CASSLKRSDTQYF.

This rearrangement joins TRBV18 to TRBJ2-5; D is uncertain. Germline CDR1 reads KGHSH; CDR2 reads LQKENI. V shed 3 bases and J shed 5 bases, with 10 bases lying between them. The CDR3 loop spans 13 amino acids. The CDR3 loop reads CASSPTAQETQYF. Here the CDR3 DNA reads TGTGCCAGCTCACCTACAGCACAGGAGACCCAGTACTTC.

The table lists this clonotype with a few counts. This chain connects TRBV25-1 to TRBJ2-7, with TRBD1 matching 7 bases. The CDR3 spans 15 residues. Germline V gene sequence: CDR1 MGHDK, CDR2 SYGVNS. With V trimmed by 6 bases and J by 0 bases, 8 bases remained unmatched. The CDR3 here is CASSPVRGSSYEQYF. The CDR3 bases are TGTGCCAGCAGCCCGGTCAGGGGGAGCTCCTACGAGCAGTACTTC.